In its sample, the clone carrying this T cell receptor (beta chain) was seen a few times. The antigen is undetermined. Germline V gene lookup returns CDR1 SGHRS and CDR2 YFSETQ. The ends were cut back, 1 base at V and 8 bases at J, with 10 bases in the middle. The CDR3 loop spans 13 amino acids. This record comes from a study of response to subunit inactivated influenza vaccine. Study observations and caveats: The authors put forward the suggestion that each seasonal influenza vaccination may bring in only a limited number of new T cells.

Each CDR3 protein is one row after TCRdb ran MiXCR on the RT-PCR reads. Of 650,000 to 800,000 distinct CDR3 sequences detected, about 15% appear once; the ten largest clones hold 5.5% to 8%. The sample here was PBMCs from blood, taken roughly 2 weeks before vaccination. The chain joins TRBV5-1 to TRBJ2-1; no clear D. This clonotype was obtained from a man in his fifties or sixties who received an inactivated influenza vaccine. CDR3 in amino acids: CASSLSPWDEQFF. The CDR3 region has the DNA TGCGCCAGCAGCTTGTCACCTTGGGATGAGCAGTTCTTC.